The 12 T cell receptor beta chains reported below all come from one sample, sequenced in a study of blood T cell repertoires in COVID-19. Generated by immunoSEQ multiplex PCR, the TCRdb table keeps only in-frame clones and is missing some. The repertoire holds fewer than 150,000 clones, about 88% seen once, with less than 6.5% in the top ten. Sequenced input: peripheral blood. The source is a human donor in a cohort sampled during active COVID-19.

The chain joins TRBV2 to TRBJ2-7, with D possibly TRBD2 on 6 matching bases. The CDR3 has 12 amino acids. Trimming pared 11 bases from V and 0 bases from J, leaving 11 bases between. From germline, CDR1 is SNHLY and CDR2 FYNNEI. DNA of the CDR3: TGTGCCTGCTTGGGGGGCTCCTACGAGCAGTACTTC. Protein product: CACLGGSYEQYF.

This clone was recorded once. The chain recombines TRBV25-1 with TRBJ2-5, with a possible D match to TRBD1 (7 bases). With 1 base removed from V and 6 bases from J, the gap between germline ends came to 24 bases. From germline, CDR1 is MGHDK and CDR2 SYGVNS. CDR3 size: 18 residues. The DNA of the CDR3 is TGTGCCAGCAGTGAATTTATAGAGACAGGGAGGTTGGGCAAGACCCAGTACTTC. Its protein is CASSEFIETGRLGKTQYF.

V and J are TRBV5-1 and TRBJ2-7; 8 bases match TRBD2. Germline V gene sequence: CDR1 SGHRS, CDR2 YFSETQ. The CDR3 is made up of 13 amino acids. The junction had 6 bases not matched to a gene; V was cut back by 4 bases and J by 6 bases. The CDR3 coding sequence is TGCGCCAGCAGCCCGGGAGGGGAGGGCGAGCAGTACTTC. It translates to CASSPGGEGEQYF.

J is TRBJ1-2 and V is TRBV28; possibly TRBD1 for D (5 bases). Trimming took off 3 bases at V and 7 bases at J, with 18 bases between the two ends. Germline V gives CDR1 MDHEN, CDR2 SYDVKM. The CDR3 loop spans 15 amino acids. Here the CDR3 reads CASSFIGASTFGYTF. Written as DNA, the CDR3 is TGTGCCAGCAGTTTTATAGGGGCCAGCACGTTTGGCTACACCTTC.

V gene TRBV7-9 combines with J gene TRBJ1-4; no clear D gene. Trimming pared 5 bases from V and 8 bases from J, leaving 12 bases between. The germline gives CDR1 SEHNR, CDR2 FQNEAQ (reference sequence). This CDR3 has 13 amino acids. CDR3 sequence: CASSPGVREKLFF. DNA of the CDR3: TGTGCCAGCAGCCCCGGGGTTAGGGAAAAACTGTTTTTT. Based on the CDR3 plus reference TRBV7-9 and TRBJ1-4, the full variable domain is DTGVSQNPRHKITKRGQNVTFRCDPISEHNRLYWYRQTLGQGPEFLTYFQNEAQLEKSRLLSDRFSAERPKGSFSTLEIQRTEQGDSAMYLCASSPGVREKLFFGSGTQLSVL.

This chain connects TRBV9 to TRBJ2-1; the match to TRBD2 covers 7 bases. The CDR3 runs 15 residues. The V segment lost 2 bases and the J segment 1 base; nucleotides outside the gene matches: 3. Germline loops: CDR1 SGDLS, CDR2 YYNGEE. The DNA of the CDR3 is TGTGCCAGCAGCGTGGGGGGGACTTCCTACAATGAGCAGTTCTTC. Translated, it gives CASSVGGTSYNEQFF.

The chain is built from TRBV19 and TRBJ1-3; D uncertain. Deletions cut 3 bases from V and 1 base from J, with 13 bases between. The CDR3 totals 16 residues. CDR1 LNHDA and CDR2 SQIVND come from the germline V gene (reference sequence). Here the CDR3 reads CASSINPPGSGNTIYF. As DNA, the CDR3 is TGTGCCAGTAGTATCAACCCCCCGGGATCTGGAAACACCATATATTTT. Together with reference TRBV19 and TRBJ1-3, the CDR3 gives the full variable domain: DGGITQSPKYLFRKEGQNVTLSCEQNLNHDAMYWYRQDPGQGLRLIYYSQIVNDFQKGDIAEGYSVSREKKESFPLTVTSAQKNPTAFYLCASSINPPGSGNTIYFGEGSWLTVV.

The V call is TRBV7-9, the J call TRBJ2-2; no clear D. The V end was cut by 3 bases, the J end by 6 bases, with 11 bases between. This CDR3 has 14 amino acids. Germline CDR1 is SEHNR and CDR2 is FQNEAQ (reference sequence). Here the CDR3 reads CASSFDIVSGELFF. The DNA of the CDR3 is TGTGCCAGCAGCTTCGATATAGTGTCCGGGGAGCTGTTTTTT.

CDR3 bases: TGTGCCAGCAGCTTATGGCTAGCGGGAGGGCTGGAGACCCAGTACTTC. This sequence encodes CASSLWLAGGLETQYF. V gene TRBV7-9 combines with J gene TRBJ2-5, with 12 bases aligning to TRBD2. CDR3 size: 16 residues. J gave up 5 bases and V 2 bases, and 6 bases lay outside the gene matches. CDR1 and CDR2 from the germline V gene are SEHNR and FQNEAQ (reference sequence).

The rearrangement uses TRBV5-4 and TRBJ2-7; 11 bases fit TRBD1. The ends lost 4 bases at V and 6 bases at J; junction bases unmatched: 6. The length of the CDR3 is 14 residues. Germline CDR1 and CDR2: SGHNT and YYREEE (reference sequence). CDR3 nucleotides: TGTGCCAGCAGCCTTCGGACAGGGGGCTCCGAGCAGTACTTC. Its protein product is CASSLRTGGSEQYF.

The V call is TRBV7-2, the J call TRBJ2-5, with TRBD2 identical over 7 bases. The junction had 5 bases not matched to a gene; V was cut back by 6 bases and J by 7 bases. Germline V gene data show CDR1 as SGHTA and CDR2 as FQGNSA. The CDR3 totals 12 residues. The CDR3, as DNA: TGTGCCAGCAGGGGGCGGGGGAGGACCCAGTACTTC. Protein product: CASRGRGRTQYF.

The chain is built from TRBV5-1 and TRBJ1-4; no clear D gene. CDR3 length equals 15 residues. Germline assignment: CDR1 SGHRS and CDR2 YFSETQ. The V end lost 2 bases, the J end lost 7 bases, and 15 bases lay between the germline ends. CDR3: CASSLTATGGEKLFF. The CDR3 coding sequence is TGCGCCAGCAGCTTAACAGCTACTGGAGGTGAAAAACTGTTTTTT.